These T cell receptor beta chains were read from a single sample in a study of blood T cell repertoires in COVID-19. The data were produced by immunoSEQ multiplex PCR, yet TCRdb's version contains in-frame clones alone and is incomplete. Of about 200,000 clones in the sample, about nine tenths were seen once. Input material: peripheral blood. The receptors were gathered from a woman between 65 and 79 years old with acute or convalescent COVID-19. Each CDR3 is given with its conserved first and last residue. A D gene is named only where the DNA matches it firmly. Some rows mark clone size as missing; the rest say once, few, many or name a class of expanded clone.

d_call j_call v_call clone_size cdr3_aa cdr3_nt
TRBD1 TRBJ2-5 TRBV10-3 - CATAPAGTAQETQYF TGTGCCACCGCCCCAGCCGGGACAGCACAAGAGACCCAGTACTTC
TRBD2 TRBJ2-3 TRBV27 - CASSSPSLRLAGRTDTQYF TGTGCCAGCAGTTCCCCCTCCTTACGACTAGCGGGACGCACAGATACGCAGTATTTT
TRBD1 TRBJ2-1 TRBV12-5 - CASLRQGANYEQFF TGTGCTTCACTGAGACAGGGGGCAAACTACGAGCAGTTCTTC
TRBD1 TRBJ1-4 TRBV6-5 - CASRGTVNEKLFF TGTGCCAGCAGAGGGACAGTTAACGAAAAACTGTTTTTT
- TRBJ2-5 TRBV2 - CASNPGLMETQYF TGTGCCAGCAATCCAGGGCTAATGGAGACCCAGTACTTC
TRBD1 TRBJ2-5 TRBV24-1 - CATSEAGKGAYRGETQYF TGTGCCACCAGTGAAGCCGGGAAGGGGGCCTACCGCGGAGAGACCCAGTACTTC
- TRBJ1-4 TRBV5-1 few CASSQQGVPNEKLFF TGCGCCAGCAGCCAACAGGGAGTGCCTAATGAAAAACTGTTTTTT
- TRBJ2-7 TRBV2 - CASSDRRGTYEQYF TGTGCCAGCAGTGATCGGCGGGGCACCTACGAGCAGTACTTC
- TRBJ2-5 TRBV18 - CASSPLSDQETQYF TGTGCCAGCTCACCACTGTCCGACCAAGAGACCCAGTACTTC
- TRBJ1-1 TRBV6-5 - CATITGRREAFF TGTGCCACCATCACAGGTCGCCGTGAAGCTTTCTTT
- TRBJ1-1 TRBV9 few CASSVGGARTEAFF TGTGCCAGCAGCGTAGGGGGAGCGCGGACTGAAGCTTTCTTT
- TRBJ2-1 TRBV5-1 - CASSLAGGGQFF TGCGCCAGCAGCTTGGCCGGGGGAGGGCAGTTCTTC
- TRBJ1-2 TRBV5-1 - CASSPWEAYGYTF TGCGCCAGCAGCCCATGGGAGGCATATGGCTACACCTTC
TRBD1 TRBJ1-1 TRBV18 - CASSPDRVGEAFF TGTGCCAGCTCACCGGACAGGGTTGGTGAAGCTTTCTTT
- TRBJ1-2 TRBV2 - CASSEEGTNYGYTF TGTGCCAGCAGTGAAGAGGGGACTAACTATGGCTACACCTTC
- TRBJ2-7 TRBV7-5 - CVRSISPPGLAGFYEQYF TGTGTCAGAAGCATATCCCCCCCGGGACTAGCGGGGTTCTACGAGCAGTACTTC
TRBD1 TRBJ1-2 TRBV28 few CASREQGSYGYTF TGTGCCAGCAGAGAACAGGGGAGCTATGGCTACACCTTC
- TRBJ1-5 TRBV5-1 - CASSLFGGQPQHF TGCGCCAGCAGCTTGTTTGGGGGGCAGCCCCAGCATTTT
- TRBJ1-1 TRBV12-3/TRBV12-4 - CASSFRSEAFF TGTGCCAGCAGTTTTAGGAGTGAAGCTTTCTTT
- TRBJ2-1 TRBV7-2 - CASSFTANLGGYSYNEQFF TGTGCCAGCAGCTTTACGGCTAATTTGGGAGGCTACTCCTACAATGAGCAGTTCTTC
- TRBJ1-5 TRBV19 - CASSSLYQPQHF TGTGCCAGTAGTAGTCTGTATCAGCCCCAGCATTTT
- TRBJ1-2 TRBV19 - CASSIVTAGYGYTF TGTGCCAGTAGTATAGTCACAGCTGGCTATGGCTACACCTTC
- TRBJ1-6 TRBV5-1 - CASSLAGDGVSPLHF TGCGCCAGCAGCTTGGCGGGGGACGGGGTATCACCCCTCCACTTT
TRBD1 TRBJ1-4 TRBV6-5 - CASGDSPFNEKLFF TGTGCCAGCGGGGACAGTCCCTTTAATGAAAAACTGTTTTTT
- TRBJ2-6 TRBV19 few CASSRGQSSGANVLTF TGTGCCAGTAGTAGAGGACAATCTTCTGGGGCCAACGTCCTGACTTTC
TRBD2 TRBJ2-3 TRBV5-4 - CASSQPSGGHGDTQYF TGTGCCAGCAGCCAACCAAGCGGGGGCCACGGGGATACGCAGTATTTT
TRBD2 TRBJ2-6 TRBV19 - CASSMVSGSLSGANVLTF TGTGCCAGTAGTATGGTTAGCGGGAGCCTCTCTGGGGCCAACGTCCTGACTTTC
- TRBJ2-7 TRBV7-2 - CASSLSGWRGEQYF TGTGCCAGCAGCCTCTCAGGGTGGAGGGGCGAGCAGTACTTC
- TRBJ2-7 TRBV6-5 few CASSYYSEQYF TGTGCCAGCAGTTACTACTCGGAGCAGTACTTC